The 30 T cell receptor beta chains given below trace back to one sample, sequenced in a study of blood T cell repertoires in COVID-19. Data came from immunoSEQ multiplex PCR; TCRdb stores just in-frame clones and leaves some out. The sample yields more than 110,000 clones, roughly 84% seen once. Sequenced: peripheral blood. The receptor source for this set is a human donor in a cohort sampled during active COVID-19.

The chain is built from TRBV5-6 and TRBJ1-1; D not certain. This CDR3 region has 12 residues. V shed 2 bases and J shed 3 bases, with 5 bases lying between them. Germline V gene lookup returns CDR1 SGHDT and CDR2 YYEEEE. The CDR3 here is CASSFRYTEAFF. The CDR3 region has the DNA TGTGCCAGCAGCTTTAGATACACTGAAGCTTTCTTT.

The V gene is TRBV2, the J gene TRBJ2-6; the D is unclear. This CDR3 has 12 residues. Trimming left V 8 bases short and J 6 bases short, with 8 bases between. The V gene's germline CDR1 is SNHLY and CDR2 FYNNEI. As DNA, the CDR3 is TGTGCCAGCTCGACACAGGCCAACGTCCTGACTTTC. Protein: CASSTQANVLTF.

V usage is TRBV4-2 and J usage is TRBJ2-3, with TRBD2 identical over 8 bases. Germline assignment: CDR1 LGHNA and CDR2 YNFKEQ. The CDR3 is 16 amino acids. Losses at the gene ends were 1 base for V and 5 bases for J; bases not matched to a gene: 8. CDR3 amino acids: CASSQGDSGVRDTQYF. CDR3 bases: TGTGCCAGCAGCCAAGGGGATAGCGGGGTGAGAGATACGCAGTATTTT.

This clone appeared once. V is TRBV19 and J is TRBJ1-5; D is undetermined. The V and J ends lost 0 bases and 0 bases respectively, with 9 bases between them. There are 16 residues in the CDR3. Germline V CDR1 and CDR2: LNHDA, SQIVND (reference sequence). The CDR3 here is CASSIDRYLSNQPQHF. The CDR3 DNA reads as TGTGCCAGTAGTATAGACAGATACCTTAGCAATCAGCCCCAGCATTTT.

The V and J genes are TRBV5-1 and TRBJ2-3; D gene ambiguous. V was clipped by 9 bases and J by 2 bases, with 16 bases between them. Germline values: CDR1 SGHRS, CDR2 YFSETQ. This CDR3 is 14 amino acids long. Written as DNA, the CDR3 is TGCGCCACCTCCTACGGAGCGATCACAGATACGCAGTATTTT. It is translated as CATSYGAITDTQYF.

V gene TRBV4-3 combines with J gene TRBJ2-2; no clear D gene. The CDR3 length is 15 residues. Trimming took 1 base from V and 1 from J, leaving 7 bases between them. Germline assignment: CDR1 LGHNA and CDR2 YSLEER. The CDR3 region is CASSQVRRNTGELFF. CDR3 DNA: TGCGCCAGCAGCCAAGTGAGGAGGAACACCGGGGAGCTGTTTTTT.

CDR3 loop: CASSLARGGQNYGYTF. The CDR3 DNA follows: TGCGCCAGCAGCTTGGCCCGTGGCGGCCAGAACTATGGCTACACCTTC. The V gene is TRBV5-1, the J gene TRBJ1-2, with D unresolved. V lost 0 bases, J lost 2 bases, and 14 bases lay in between. Germline assignment: CDR1 SGHRS and CDR2 YFSETQ. CDR3 length: 16 residues.

Turning to this clone: Compared with germline, one end of the junction differs, possibly owing to a read error. The V call is TRBV7-2, the J call TRBJ2-7; 11 nucleotides match TRBD2. Germline loops: CDR1 SGHTA, CDR2 FQGNSA. The CDR3 totals 15 residues. The CDR3 spells CASSLAGGTSYEQYF. Written as DNA, the CDR3 is TGTGCCAGCAGTTTAGCGGGGGGGACCTCCTACGAGCAGTACTTC.

The chain combines TRBV9 with TRBJ2-1; D possibly corresponds to TRBD2 (6 bases). V was clipped by 0 bases and J by 6 bases, with 13 bases between them. Germline V lookup: CDR1 SGDLS, CDR2 YYNGEE. CDR3 length: 15 residues. CDR3 bases: TGTGCCAGCAGCGTAGACGGGAGATCAGTCAATGAGCAGTTCTTC. As protein: CASSVDGRSVNEQFF.

The rearrangement joins TRBV7-9 to TRBJ1-1, with a weak D call TRBD1 (5 bases). CDR3 length: 14 residues. CDR1 and CDR2 (germline): SEHNR, FQNEAQ (reference sequence). The V end was cut by 8 bases, the J end by 1 base, with 14 bases between. This CDR3 reads CASLKGPANTEAFF. The CDR3, as DNA: TGTGCCAGCTTAAAGGGGCCGGCGAACACTGAAGCTTTCTTT.

This clone was found once. This chain joins TRBV4-3 and TRBJ2-3; D might be TRBD1 (6 bases). Germline V gene data show CDR1 as LGHNA and CDR2 as YSLEER. CDR3 length equals 14 residues. Trimming removed 4 bases from V and 4 bases from J, with 12 bases in between. CDR3 DNA sequence: TGCGCCAGCAGCCCAGAACAGGGCCCAGATACGCAGTATTTT. Its translation is CASSPEQGPDTQYF.

The J gene is TRBJ1-1, the V gene TRBV3-1 (or the pseudogene TRBV3-2), with D unresolved. CDR1 and CDR2 (germline): LGHDT, YNNKEL (reference sequence). V shed 0 bases and J shed 9 bases, with 14 bases lying between them. The CDR3 consists of 14 residues. The CDR3 coding sequence is TGTGCCAGCAGCCAAGAGCCGAGAGTCGTCCAAGCTTTCTTT. Residues: CASSQEPRVVQAFF.

The J gene is TRBJ1-6, the V gene TRBV11-3; D is perhaps TRBD1 (6 bases). V was cut by 1 base and J by 6 bases, with 7 bases left in between. Germline CDR1 reads SGHNT; CDR2 reads YENEEA. The CDR3 spans 14 residues. CDR3 sequence (DNA): TGTGCCAGCAGCTTAGGGACAGTTAATTCACCCCTCCACTTT. It yields the protein CASSLGTVNSPLHF.

The chain couples TRBV19 to TRBJ1-5; D unresolved. The V gene's germline CDR1 is LNHDA and CDR2 SQIVND (reference sequence). The CDR3 contains 16 residues. V dropped 1 base and J dropped 0 bases, with 10 bases sitting between them. The CDR3 nucleotides read TGTGCCAGTAGTATAGTAGGGCGGGTTAGCAATCAGCCCCAGCATTTT. Translated: CASSIVGRVSNQPQHF.

V and J are TRBV5-6 and TRBJ2-7; no reliable D call. This CDR3 contains 14 residues. Germline V gene lookup returns CDR1 SGHDT and CDR2 YYEEEE. The germline V and J ends were trimmed by 0 bases and 2 bases, with 9 bases remaining between them. The CDR3 bases are TGTGCCAGCAGCTTGGCTGAGCTTACCTACGAGCAGTACTTC. Its translation is CASSLAELTYEQYF.

The chain carries TRBV18 and TRBJ1-5; possible D gene TRBD1, 6 bases. The V gene lost 3 bases and the J gene lost 7 bases, with 16 bases spanning the gap. CDR3 length: 15 amino acids. Germline V gene data show CDR1 as KGHSH and CDR2 as LQKENI. CDR3 DNA: TGTGCCAGCTCACCGGAACAGGGCGGCGGCCAGCCCCAGCATTTT. Protein product: CASSPEQGGGQPQHF.

The chain employs TRBV30 and TRBJ1-5; TRBD1 aligns across 7 bases. In germline, CDR1 is GTSNPN, CDR2 SVGIG (reference sequence). The V and J ends lost 6 bases and 4 bases, in that order; junction bases with no gene match: 12. This CDR3 comprises 15 residues. This chain's CDR3 is CACTHRGGSNQPQHF. CDR3 sequence (DNA): TGTGCCTGCACCCACAGGGGCGGTAGTAATCAGCCCCAGCATTTT.

The chain recombines TRBV7-9 with TRBJ1-2, with 8 bases aligning to TRBD1. With V trimmed by 3 bases and J by 7 bases, 7 bases remained unmatched. The CDR3 covers 14 residues. The germline V gene has CDR1 SEHNR and CDR2 FQNEAQ (reference sequence). In nucleotides, the CDR3 is TGTGCCAGCAGCTTCGACAGGGGATCTCTTGGCTACACCTTC. It translates to CASSFDRGSLGYTF.

This clone was seen a few times. CDR3 region: CASSSNTGAEGEQYF. The CDR3 DNA follows: TGTGCCAGCTCATCTAATACAGGGGCGGAAGGCGAGCAGTACTTC. The rearrangement links TRBV18 to TRBJ2-7; 7 nucleotides line up with TRBD1. There are 15 residues in the CDR3. The V and J ends lost 5 bases and 6 bases, in that order; junction bases with no gene match: 13. CDR1 is KGHSH and CDR2 is LQKENI in the germline V gene. Based on the CDR3 plus reference TRBV18 and TRBJ2-7, the full variable domain is NAGVMQNPRHLVRRRGQEARLRCSPMKGHSHVYWYRQLPEEGLKFMVYLQKENIIDESGMPKERFSAEFPKEGPSILRIQQVVRGDSAAYFCASSSNTGAEGEQYFGPGTRLTVT.

The chain carries TRBV3-1 (or the pseudogene TRBV3-2) and TRBJ2-1; the match to TRBD2 covers 8 bases. V was clipped by 4 bases and J by 0 bases; unmatched bases: 5. The V gene's germline CDR1 is LGHDT and CDR2 YNNKEL (reference sequence). There are 16 residues in the CDR3. CDR3 region: CASSPLSGGSYNEQFF. In DNA, the CDR3 is TGTGCCAGCAGCCCCCTAAGCGGGGGCTCCTACAATGAGCAGTTCTTC.

This chain joins TRBV6-5 and TRBJ1-1, with a tentative D call TRBD1 (5 bases). This CDR3 has 13 amino acids. Germline V gene sequence: CDR1 MNHEY, CDR2 SVGAGI. V lost 6 bases and J 1 base, leaving 9 bases between the germline ends. CDR3 sequence reads: CASRAGQNTEAFF. The DNA for the CDR3 is TGTGCCAGCAGGGCTGGACAGAACACTGAAGCTTTCTTT.

V is TRBV21-1 and J is TRBJ1-5; TRBD1, the table's D call, lacks a check against the DNA. TRBV21-1 is a known pseudogene. CDR3 size: 16 residues. As DNA, the CDR3 is TGTGCCAGCAGCAAAAGGACAGCCTCTAGCAATCAGCCCCAGCATTTT. It yields the protein CASSKRTASSNQPQHF.

This rearrangement joins TRBV5-4 to TRBJ1-3; D is uncertain. Trimming took 4 bases from V and 2 from J, leaving 7 bases between them. The CDR3 sequence is 13 residues long. CDR1 SGHNT and CDR2 YYREEE come from the germline V gene (reference sequence). The chain's CDR3 is CASSVTAGNTIYF. CDR3 bases: TGTGCCAGCAGCGTGACTGCTGGAAACACCATATATTTT. Complete variable domain (other parts from reference TRBV5-4 and TRBJ1-3): ETGVTQSPTHLIKTRGQQVTLRCSSQSGHNTVSWYQQALGQGPQFIFQYYREEENGRGNFPPRFSGLQFPNYSSELNVNALELDDSALYLCASSVTAGNTIYFGEGSWLTVV.

This sequence joins TRBV9 and TRBJ2-2, with 8 bases matching TRBD1. The CDR3 is 16 residues long. Germline CDR1 reads SGDLS; CDR2 reads YYNGEE. V shed 5 bases, J shed 1 base, and the junction held 7 bases outside the gene matches. The CDR3 protein is CASSVSGTGNTGELFF. The DNA for the CDR3 is TGTGCCAGCAGTGTTTCCGGGACAGGGAACACCGGGGAGCTGTTTTTT.

This chain connects TRBV19 to TRBJ2-3; a weak D match, TRBD2 (5 bases). The CDR3 totals 13 residues. Germline V gene data show CDR1 as LNHDA and CDR2 as SQIVND (reference sequence). The germline V and J ends were trimmed by 1 base and 6 bases, with 8 bases remaining between them. The CDR3 sequence is CASSIAADDTQYF. CDR3 sequence (DNA): TGTGCCAGTAGTATAGCAGCGGACGATACGCAGTATTTT.

The rearrangement links TRBV6-5 to TRBJ2-7; TRBD1 matches 11 bases. Per the germline V gene, CDR1 is MNHEY and CDR2 is SVGAGI. J was trimmed by 1 base and V by 6 bases; bases with no gene match: 2. CDR3 length equals 14 residues. DNA of the CDR3: TGTGCCAGCAGAGGGACAGGGGGTTCCTACGAGCAGTACGTC. It is translated as CASRGTGGSYEQYV.

This chain joins TRBV2 and TRBJ1-4, with 10 bases aligning to TRBD1. The CDR3 covers 13 residues. The germline V gene encodes CDR1 SNHLY and CDR2 FYNNEI. V lost 4 bases, J lost 8 bases, and 1 base stayed unmatched. The CDR3 reads CASSGQGAEKLFF. The CDR3 DNA reads as TGTGCCAGCAGTGGACAGGGGGCCGAAAAACTGTTTTTT.

The chain recombines TRBV3-1 (or the pseudogene TRBV3-2) with TRBJ1-5; D is unclear. The CDR3 is 14 residues long. V dropped 1 base and J dropped 3 bases, with 7 bases sitting between them. CDR1 and CDR2 (germline): LGHDT, YNNKEL (reference sequence). The CDR3 region has the DNA TGTGCCAGCAGCCAAGGCCAGTCCAATCAGCCCCAGCATTTT. The encoded protein is CASSQGQSNQPQHF.

The gene calls are TRBV6-5 and TRBJ2-3, with D tentatively TRBD1 (6 bases). Trimming removed 2 bases from V and 0 bases from J, with 6 bases in between. The CDR3 length is 14 residues. In germline, CDR1 is MNHEY, CDR2 SVGAGI. CDR3 coding DNA: TGTGCCAGCAGTTACAGGGGGAGCACAGATACGCAGTATTTT. Protein sequence: CASSYRGSTDTQYF.

The rearrangement joins TRBV6-5 to TRBJ1-1; 8 bases match TRBD1. V shed 6 bases, J shed 5 bases, and the junction held 11 bases outside the gene matches. The CDR3 spans 15 residues. Germline CDR1 MNHEY, CDR2 SVGAGI. As DNA, the CDR3 is TGTGCCAGCAGACGGGGCCCCACAGGGGGGACTGAAGCTTTCTTT. This translates into CASRRGPTGGTEAFF.